Below are 15 T cell receptor beta chains sequenced from a single sample in a study of T cells after yellow fever vaccination. A single record per CDR3 protein comes from TCRdb applying MiXCR to the 5' RACE reads. This table has about 580,000 distinct CDR3 sequences, around 16% appearing once. Sequencing used PBMCs, obtained about 5 days after the first yellow fever vaccination. Receptors were obtained from a man aged 18 to 29 who received the YFV17D yellow fever vaccine.

The chain employs TRBV7-2 and TRBJ1-5; the D is unclear. Trimming stripped 2 bases from V and 0 bases from J, with 14 bases between. This CDR3 is 17 amino acids long. Germline CDR1 SGHTA, CDR2 FQGNSA. CDR3 in amino acids: CASSLFGQTNSNQPQHF. Written as DNA, the CDR3 is TGTGCCAGCAGCTTATTTGGGCAGACGAATAGCAATCAGCCCCAGCATTTT.

This clonotype has just a few counts. This chain uses TRBV5-1 with TRBJ2-3; TRBD1 agrees at 8 bases. V lost 4 bases to trimming and J lost 2 bases; unmatched junction nucleotides: 6. CDR3 length: 15 amino acids. Per the germline V gene, CDR1 is SGHRS and CDR2 is YFSETQ. Written as DNA, the CDR3 is TGCGCCAGCAGCATTCGACAGGGGATCACAGATACGCAGTATTTT. It translates to CASSIRQGITDTQYF.

J is TRBJ1-2 and V is TRBV20-1; D may be TRBD1 (5 bases). The V gene lost 0 bases and the J gene lost 5 bases, with 10 bases spanning the gap. The CDR3 has 13 residues. From germline, CDR1 is DFQATT and CDR2 SNEGSKA (reference sequence). This CDR3 reads CSARDAQGYGYTF. The CDR3 coding sequence is TGCAGTGCTAGAGATGCCCAGGGTTATGGCTACACCTTC.

A few counts support this clonotype. This chain joins TRBV4-1 and TRBJ2-5; 10 nucleotides align to TRBD2. V gave up 1 base and J gave up 0 bases; unmatched junction bases: 8. The length of the CDR3 is 18 residues. Germline V lookup: CDR1 MGHRA, CDR2 YSYEKL. The CDR3, as DNA: TGCGCCAGCAGCCAAGTTTGGACTAGCGGCTCATACCAAGAGACCCAGTACTTC. It translates to CASSQVWTSGSYQETQYF.

V is TRBV7-3 and J is TRBJ1-1, with 12 nucleotides matching TRBD1. This CDR3 has 14 residues. The germline gives CDR1 SGHTA, CDR2 FQGTGA. V shed 5 bases and J 5 bases; nucleotides not matched to a gene: 3. CDR3 coding DNA: TGTGCCAGCAGCAGGGACAGGGGGCATACTGAAGCTTTCTTT. Its protein product is CASSRDRGHTEAFF.

A few counts support this clonotype. The chain couples TRBV6-1 to TRBJ2-7; D not resolved. CDR1 is MNHNS, CDR2 SASEGT, per germline. CDR3 length: 13 amino acids. Trimming cost V 7 bases and J 1 base, with 11 bases left between them. This CDR3 reads CASIGVLSYEQYF. The CDR3 bases are TGTGCCAGCATTGGTGTGTTGTCCTACGAGCAGTACTTC.

The rearrangement uses TRBV6-1 and TRBJ1-5; 8 bases line up with TRBD1. Germline loops: CDR1 MNHNS, CDR2 SASEGT. V shed 6 bases, J shed 0 bases, and the junction held 1 base outside the gene matches. This CDR3 contains 14 residues. CDR3 region: CASRTGDSNQPQHF. DNA for the CDR3: TGTGCCAGCAGGACAGGGGATAGCAATCAGCCCCAGCATTTT.

This clonotype was counted a few times. The gene calls are TRBV6-5 and TRBJ2-7; 7 bases align to TRBD1. Trimming removed 0 bases from V and 2 bases from J; junction bases left unmatched: 7. CDR1 and CDR2 (germline): MNHEY, SVGAGI. The CDR3 is made up of 16 amino acids. The CDR3 spells CASSYSSRGGTYEQYV. CDR3 bases: TGTGCCAGCAGTTACTCGAGTAGAGGGGGCACCTACGAGCAGTACGTC.

In its sample, this clonotype was seen a few times. The CDR3 here is CASRDPGRNEQFF. For the CDR3, the DNA is TGTGCCAGCAGAGACCCGGGTAGAAATGAGCAGTTCTTC. This chain connects TRBV7-6 to TRBJ2-1; D gene ambiguous. CDR1 SGHVS and CDR2 FNYEAQ come from the germline V gene. V was cut by 6 bases and J by 7 bases, with 13 bases left in between. The length of the CDR3 is 13 residues.

V and J are TRBV2 and TRBJ1-6; D is uncertain. CDR1 and CDR2 (germline): SNHLY, FYNNEI. With 7 bases removed from V and 0 bases from J, the gap between germline ends came to 10 bases. This CDR3 is built from 15 residues. The CDR3 DNA reads TGTGCCAGCACCATTAGACCCTCCTATAATTCACCCCTCCACTTT. Protein: CASTIRPSYNSPLHF.

The chain recombines TRBV7-3 with TRBJ2-2; 7 nucleotides line up with TRBD1. Germline CDR1 SGHTA, CDR2 FQGTGA. The CDR3 has 15 amino acids. J lost 3 bases, V lost 4 bases, and 5 bases had no gene match. CDR3 amino acids: CASSSRTGYTGELFF. The CDR3 DNA is TGTGCCAGCAGCTCAAGGACAGGCTACACCGGGGAGCTGTTTTTT. Drawing the rest from reference TRBV7-3 and TRBJ2-2, the complete variable domain is GAGVSQTPSNKVTEKGKYVELRCDPISGHTALYWYRQSLGQGPEFLIYFQGTGAADDSGLPNDRFFAVRPEGSVSTLKIQRTERGDSAVYLCASSSRTGYTGELFFGEGSRLTVL.

The chain joins TRBV12-3 or TRBV12-4 to TRBJ2-5; 9 bases agree with TRBD2. The CDR3 extends over 15 amino acids. J was trimmed by 2 bases and V by 2 bases; bases with no gene match: 3. The CDR3 is CASSLSGGMQETQYF. The CDR3 DNA reads TGTGCCAGCAGTTTAAGCGGGGGGATGCAAGAGACCCAGTACTTC.

In its sample, this clonotype was seen a few times. This chain connects TRBV9 to TRBJ2-1; D might be TRBD1 (6 bases). The CDR3 is 13 residues long. Germline V gene data show CDR1 as SGDLS and CDR2 as YYNGEE. The V gene lost 3 bases and the J gene lost 8 bases, with 12 bases spanning the gap. The CDR3 here is CASSAPGQYEQFF. CDR3 coding DNA: TGTGCCAGCAGCGCCCCGGGACAATATGAGCAGTTCTTC.

With regard to this clonotype: The germline gene is not matched at one end of the junction; a read error may be the cause. The rearrangement joins TRBV12-5 to TRBJ2-1; D uncertain. This CDR3 is built from 14 residues. Germline CDR1 LGHNT, CDR2 FRNRAP. The CDR3 region is CASGSGGSHNEQFF. The CDR3 DNA follows: TGTGCTAGTGGATCGGGTGGCTCCCACAATGAGCAGTTCTTC.

This clonotype came up many times. This rearrangement joins TRBV10-3 to TRBJ2-5; 9 nucleotides align to TRBD2. Losses at the gene ends were 8 bases for V and 5 bases for J; bases not matched to a gene: 9. Germline CDR1 and CDR2: ENHRY and SYGVKD. This CDR3 comprises 14 residues. Here the CDR3 DNA reads TGTGCCATCCGAACGACTAGCGGAGGGGAGACCCAGTACTTC. Translating it yields CAIRTTSGGETQYF.